Below, one T cell receptor (beta chain) is given with its context. The sample belongs to a study of OX40 agonist ivuxolimab in advanced cancers. Study context: Patients received ivuxolimab, an intravenous treatment, every 2 weeks at 0.01 to 10 mg/kg. The eligibility criteria allowed prior anti-PD-1, anti-PD-L1 or anti-CTLA-4 therapy, and about 40% had some. Those enrolled were 80% to 85% male, with a mean age of 60 years and ages from about 20 to 85. Three partial responders included one hepatocellular carcinoma patient and two cutaneous melanoma patients.

This CDR3 comprises 13 residues. Germline CDR1 is WNHNN and CDR2 is SYGVQD (reference sequence). V was pared by 7 bases and J by 5 bases, with 15 bases between. Repertoires were generated with immunoSEQ multiplex PCR, while TCRdb's copy carries only in-frame clones and drops some. In the table there are just under 20,000 clones, 82% of which are singletons. The chain couples TRBV10-1 to TRBJ2-7; TRBD2 is a possible D gene (5 bases). This material consisted of CD4+ or CD8+ T cells sorted from blood, taken in a trial of the OX40 agonist ivuxolimab. The receptor was derived from an adult with an advanced solid tumor such as melanoma, head and neck, liver or kidney cancer. CDR3 in DNA: TGCGCCAGCACGAGGACGGTCGGGGACGAGCAGTACTTC. This gives the protein CASTRTVGDEQYF.